The 9 T cell receptor beta chains presented below share a single source sample, sequenced in a study of lymphopenia after photon versus proton radiotherapy. TCRdb's table, derived via immunoSEQ multiplex PCR, lists solely in-frame clones and lacks some. Among some 30,000 clones listed, roughly 88% were seen once. This material consisted of peripheral blood, taken from a patient treated with photon-based radiotherapy. These receptors were taken from a woman aged 45 to 65 with pancreatic cancer.

V usage is TRBV5-6 and J usage is TRBJ1-1; D is ambiguous. The germline gives CDR1 SGHDT, CDR2 YYEEEE. The CDR3 is made up of 12 amino acids. Trimming cost V 1 base and J 1 base, with 2 bases left between them. The CDR3 here is CASSLKNTEAFF. The CDR3 DNA sequence: TGTGCCAGCAGCTTGAAGAACACTGAAGCTTTCTTT.

The rearrangement links TRBV5-4 to TRBJ2-1, with TRBD2 matching over 8 bases. CDR1 is SGHNT, CDR2 YYREEE, per germline (reference sequence). This CDR3 spans 14 amino acids. The V segment lost 6 bases and the J segment 8 bases; nucleotides outside the gene matches: 10. Here the CDR3 DNA reads TGTGCCAGCACCTGGACGGGAGGGGTGGATGAGCAGTTCTTC. This encodes CASTWTGGVDEQFF. Full variable domain (missing parts from reference TRBV5-4 and TRBJ2-1): ETGVTQSPTHLIKTRGQQVTLRCSSQSGHNTVSWYQQALGQGPQFIFQYYREEENGRGNFPPRFSGLQFPNYSSELNVNALELDDSALYLCASTWTGGVDEQFFGPGTRLTVL.

This chain joins TRBV6-5 and TRBJ1-2; D perhaps matches TRBD1 (5 bases). The germline gives CDR1 MNHEY, CDR2 SVGAGI. V lost 5 bases to trimming and J lost 0 bases, with 13 bases between them. This CDR3 is built from 15 residues. The CDR3 spells CASSRTGPANYGYTF. The CDR3 DNA reads as TGTGCCAGCAGTAGAACAGGACCAGCTAACTATGGCTACACCTTC.

This chain links TRBV30 with TRBJ1-4; D call uncertain. CDR1 is GTSNPN, CDR2 SVGIG, per germline (reference sequence). V was cut by 0 bases and J by 3 bases, with 14 bases left in between. The CDR3 runs to 16 residues. CDR3 sequence reads: CAWSVPLRSSNEKLFF. The CDR3 DNA sequence: TGTGCCTGGAGTGTACCCCTCAGGAGTTCTAATGAAAAACTGTTTTTT.

This chain connects TRBV6-5 to TRBJ2-5; the D gene could be TRBD1 or TRBD2 (5 bases each). Germline values: CDR1 MNHEY, CDR2 SVGAGI. The ends were cut back, 8 bases at V and 7 bases at J, with 17 bases in the middle. The CDR3 consists of 13 residues. DNA for the CDR3: TGTGCCAGCGCAACCGAACGGGGCGGGACCCAGTACTTC. It encodes CASATERGGTQYF.

The chain links TRBV20-1 to TRBJ1-1; D ambiguous. CDR1 is DFQATT, CDR2 SNEGSKA, per germline (reference sequence). This CDR3 is built from 11 residues. Trimming took off 0 bases at V and 7 bases at J, with 6 bases between the two ends. The CDR3 loop reads CSARDSNEAFF. The CDR3 region has the DNA TGCAGTGCTAGAGATTCAAATGAAGCTTTCTTT.

The V gene is TRBV28, the J gene TRBJ1-5; D not resolved. The CDR3 sequence is 12 residues long. Germline V gene sequence: CDR1 MDHEN, CDR2 SYDVKM. V lost 11 bases and J 0 bases, leaving 8 bases between the germline ends. Here the CDR3 DNA reads TGTGCCGTAGGGATTAGCAATCAGCCCCAGCATTTT. Encoded protein: CAVGISNQPQHF.

The V gene is TRBV9, the J gene TRBJ2-3; 12 bases agree with TRBD2. Germline CDR1 SGDLS, CDR2 YYNGEE. V lost 4 bases and J lost 2; bases outside the gene matches: 5. The CDR3 runs to 16 residues. DNA of the CDR3: TGTGCCAGCAGCCCCTGGACTAGCGGGGTCACAGATACGCAGTATTTT. The encoded protein is CASSPWTSGVTDTQYF. The entire variable domain, with the rest obtained from reference TRBV9 and TRBJ2-3, is as follows: DSGVTQTPKHLITATGQRVTLRCSPRSGDLSVYWYQQSLDQGLQFLIQYYNGEERAKGNILERFSAQQFPDLHSELNLSSLELGDSALYFCASSPWTSGVTDTQYFGPGTRLTVL.

DNA of the CDR3: TGCGCCAGCAGCCAGCCCGCCGGGGTTGGGGCCAACGTCCTGACTTTC. This encodes CASSQPAGVGANVLTF. The chain recombines TRBV4-3 with TRBJ2-6; D may be TRBD2 (5 bases). Germline CDR1 is LGHNA and CDR2 is YSLEER. CDR3 length: 16 residues. Trimming took off 3 bases at V and 3 bases at J, with 12 bases between the two ends.